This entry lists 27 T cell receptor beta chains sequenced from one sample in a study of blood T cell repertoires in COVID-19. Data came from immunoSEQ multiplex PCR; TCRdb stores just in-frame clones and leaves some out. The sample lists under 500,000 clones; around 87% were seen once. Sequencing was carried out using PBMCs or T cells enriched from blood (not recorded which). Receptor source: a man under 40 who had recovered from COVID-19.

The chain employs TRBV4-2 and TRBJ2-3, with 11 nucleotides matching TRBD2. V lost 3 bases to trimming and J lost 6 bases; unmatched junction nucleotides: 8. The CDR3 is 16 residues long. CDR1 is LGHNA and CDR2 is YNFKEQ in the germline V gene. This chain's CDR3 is CASSHPNSGRGDTQYF. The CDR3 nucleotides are TGTGCCAGCAGCCATCCAAATAGCGGGAGGGGGGATACGCAGTATTTT.

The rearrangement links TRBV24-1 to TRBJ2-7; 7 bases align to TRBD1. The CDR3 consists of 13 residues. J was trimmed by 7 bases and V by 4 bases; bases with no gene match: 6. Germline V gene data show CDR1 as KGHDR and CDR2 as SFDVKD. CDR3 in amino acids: CATSDPGQTEQYF. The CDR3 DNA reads TGTGCCACCAGTGACCCGGGACAGACGGAGCAGTACTTC.

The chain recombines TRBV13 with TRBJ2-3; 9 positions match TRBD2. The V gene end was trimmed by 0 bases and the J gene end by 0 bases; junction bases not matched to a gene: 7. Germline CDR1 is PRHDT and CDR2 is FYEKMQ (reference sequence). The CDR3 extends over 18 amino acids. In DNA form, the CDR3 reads TGTGCCAGCAGCTTAGGCCTAGCGGGATCTACTAGCACAGATACGCAGTATTTT. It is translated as CASSLGLAGSTSTDTQYF.

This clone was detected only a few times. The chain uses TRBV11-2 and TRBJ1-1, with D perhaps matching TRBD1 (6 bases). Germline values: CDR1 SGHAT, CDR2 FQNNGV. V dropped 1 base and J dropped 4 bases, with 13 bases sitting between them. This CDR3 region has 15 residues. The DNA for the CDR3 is TGTGCCAGCAGCTTAGTTGGGGGCGCGGGCACTGAAGCTTTCTTT. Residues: CASSLVGGAGTEAFF.

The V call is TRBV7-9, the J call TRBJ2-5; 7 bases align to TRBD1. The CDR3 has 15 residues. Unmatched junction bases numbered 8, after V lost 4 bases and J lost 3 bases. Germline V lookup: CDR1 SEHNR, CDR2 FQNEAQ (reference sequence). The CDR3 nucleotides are TGTGCCAGCAGCTCCTCCCGGCAGGGGGAAGAGACCCAGTACTTC. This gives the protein CASSSSRQGEETQYF.

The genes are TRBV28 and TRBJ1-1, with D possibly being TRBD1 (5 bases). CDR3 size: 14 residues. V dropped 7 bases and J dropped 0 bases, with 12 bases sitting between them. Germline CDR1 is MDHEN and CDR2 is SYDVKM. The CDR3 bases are TGTGCCAGCACCCTCTCAGGGATGAACACTGAAGCTTTCTTT. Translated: CASTLSGMNTEAFF.

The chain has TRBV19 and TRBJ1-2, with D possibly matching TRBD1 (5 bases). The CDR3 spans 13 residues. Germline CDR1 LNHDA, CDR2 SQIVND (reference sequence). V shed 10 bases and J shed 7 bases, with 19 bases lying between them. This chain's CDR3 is CATKPPGMGGYTF. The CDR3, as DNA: TGTGCCACCAAACCTCCAGGGATGGGTGGCTACACCTTC.

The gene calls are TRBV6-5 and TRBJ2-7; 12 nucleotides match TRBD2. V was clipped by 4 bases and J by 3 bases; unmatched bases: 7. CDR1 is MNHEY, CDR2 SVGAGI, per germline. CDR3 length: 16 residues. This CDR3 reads CASSSLAGGRRYEQYF. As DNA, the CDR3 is TGTGCCAGCAGTTCCCTAGCGGGAGGGAGACGCTACGAGCAGTACTTC.

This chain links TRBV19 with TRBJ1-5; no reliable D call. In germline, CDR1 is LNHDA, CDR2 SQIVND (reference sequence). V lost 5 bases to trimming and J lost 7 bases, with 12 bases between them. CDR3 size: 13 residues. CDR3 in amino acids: CASSPFIAQPQHF. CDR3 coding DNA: TGTGCCAGTAGTCCCTTCATAGCACAGCCCCAGCATTTT. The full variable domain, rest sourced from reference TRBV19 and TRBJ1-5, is DGGITQSPKYLFRKEGQNVTLSCEQNLNHDAMYWYRQDPGQGLRLIYYSQIVNDFQKGDIAEGYSVSREKKESFPLTVTSAQKNPTAFYLCASSPFIAQPQHFGDGTRLSIL.

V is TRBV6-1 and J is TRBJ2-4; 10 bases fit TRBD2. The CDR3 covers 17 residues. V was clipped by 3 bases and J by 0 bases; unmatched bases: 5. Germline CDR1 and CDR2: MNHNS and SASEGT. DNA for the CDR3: TGTGCCAGCAGTGACTGGACTAGCGGACTAGCCAAAAACATTCAGTACTTC. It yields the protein CASSDWTSGLAKNIQYF.

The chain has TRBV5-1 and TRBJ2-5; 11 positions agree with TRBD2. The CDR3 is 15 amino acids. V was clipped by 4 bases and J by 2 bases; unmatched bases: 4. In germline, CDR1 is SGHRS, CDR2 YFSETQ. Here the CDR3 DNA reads TGCGCCAGCAGCGCGACTAGCGGGACACAAGAGACCCAGTACTTC. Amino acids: CASSATSGTQETQYF.

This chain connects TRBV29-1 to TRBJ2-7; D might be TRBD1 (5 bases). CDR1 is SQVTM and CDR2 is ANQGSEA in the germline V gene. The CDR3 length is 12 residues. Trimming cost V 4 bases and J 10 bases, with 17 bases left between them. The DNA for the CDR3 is TGCAGCGTTGTAGAACAGGCACGAGCTCAGTACTTC. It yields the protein CSVVEQARAQYF.

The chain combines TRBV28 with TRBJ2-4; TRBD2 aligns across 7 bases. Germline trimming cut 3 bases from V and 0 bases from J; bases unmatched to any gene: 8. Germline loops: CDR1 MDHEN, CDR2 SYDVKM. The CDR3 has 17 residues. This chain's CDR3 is CASSLWLAELAKNIQYF. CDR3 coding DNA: TGTGCCAGCAGTTTGTGGCTAGCGGAGCTAGCCAAAAACATTCAGTACTTC.

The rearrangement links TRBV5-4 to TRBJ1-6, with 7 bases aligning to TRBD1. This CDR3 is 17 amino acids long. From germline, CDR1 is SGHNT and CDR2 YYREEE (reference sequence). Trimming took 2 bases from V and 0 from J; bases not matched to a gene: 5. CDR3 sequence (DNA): TGTGCCAGCAGCTTAAACCGGGACAGCTCCTATAATTCACCCCTCCACTTT. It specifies CASSLNRDSSYNSPLHF.

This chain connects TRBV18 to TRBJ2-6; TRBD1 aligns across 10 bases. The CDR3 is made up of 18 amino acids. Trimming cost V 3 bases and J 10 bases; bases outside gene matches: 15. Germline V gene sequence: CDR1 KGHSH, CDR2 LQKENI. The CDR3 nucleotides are TGTGCCAGCTCACCGCTGGCCGGGACAGGGGCCCAGGGAAACGTCCTGACTTTC. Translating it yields CASSPLAGTGAQGNVLTF. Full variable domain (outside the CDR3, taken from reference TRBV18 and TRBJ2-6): NAGVMQNPRHLVRRRGQEARLRCSPMKGHSHVYWYRQLPEEGLKFMVYLQKENIIDESGMPKERFSAEFPKEGPSILRIQQVVRGDSAAYFCASSPLAGTGAQGNVLTFGAGSRLTVL.

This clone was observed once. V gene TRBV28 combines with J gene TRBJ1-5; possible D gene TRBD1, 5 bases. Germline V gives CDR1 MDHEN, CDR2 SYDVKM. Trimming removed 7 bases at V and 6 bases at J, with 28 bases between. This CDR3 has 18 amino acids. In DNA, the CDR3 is TGTGCCAGCATCCCCACCACCGGGACTCCCAAACGCGGTCAGCCCCAGCATTTT. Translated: CASIPTTGTPKRGQPQHF. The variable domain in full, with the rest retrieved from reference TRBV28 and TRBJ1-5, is DVKVTQSSRYLVKRTGEKVFLECVQDMDHENMFWYRQDPGLGLRLIYFSYDVKMKEKGDIPEGYSVSREKKERFSLILESASTNQTSMYLCASIPTTGTPKRGQPQHFGDGTRLSIL.

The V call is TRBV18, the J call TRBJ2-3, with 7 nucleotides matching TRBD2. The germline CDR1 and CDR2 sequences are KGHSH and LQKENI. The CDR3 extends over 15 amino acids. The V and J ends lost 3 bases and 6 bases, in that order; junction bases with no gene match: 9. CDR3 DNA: TGTGCCAGCTCACCCCTTGGGGAGGGCGCGGATACGCAGTATTTT. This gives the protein CASSPLGEGADTQYF. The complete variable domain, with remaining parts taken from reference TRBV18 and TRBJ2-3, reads NAGVMQNPRHLVRRRGQEARLRCSPMKGHSHVYWYRQLPEEGLKFMVYLQKENIIDESGMPKERFSAEFPKEGPSILRIQQVVRGDSAAYFCASSPLGEGADTQYFGPGTRLTVL.

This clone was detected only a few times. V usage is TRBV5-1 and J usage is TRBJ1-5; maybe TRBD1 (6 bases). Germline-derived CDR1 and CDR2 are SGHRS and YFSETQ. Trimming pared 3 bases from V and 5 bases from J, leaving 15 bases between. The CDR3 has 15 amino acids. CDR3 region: CASSSGGGADQPQHF. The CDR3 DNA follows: TGCGCCAGCAGCTCGGGAGGGGGGGCGGATCAGCCCCAGCATTTT.

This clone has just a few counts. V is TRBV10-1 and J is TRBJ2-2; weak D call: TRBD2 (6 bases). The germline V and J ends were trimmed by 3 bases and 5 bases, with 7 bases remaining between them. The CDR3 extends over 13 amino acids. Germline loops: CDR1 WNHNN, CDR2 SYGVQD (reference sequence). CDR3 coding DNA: TGCGCCAGCAGTGACGGAGGGACCGGGGAGCTGTTTTTT. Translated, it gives CASSDGGTGELFF.

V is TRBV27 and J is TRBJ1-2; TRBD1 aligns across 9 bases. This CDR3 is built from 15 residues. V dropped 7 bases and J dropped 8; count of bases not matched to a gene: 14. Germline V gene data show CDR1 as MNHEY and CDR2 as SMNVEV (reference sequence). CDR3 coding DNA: TGTGCCAGCACCCGAACCCCGGACAGGGGCGGAGGCTACACCTTC. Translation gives CASTRTPDRGGGYTF.

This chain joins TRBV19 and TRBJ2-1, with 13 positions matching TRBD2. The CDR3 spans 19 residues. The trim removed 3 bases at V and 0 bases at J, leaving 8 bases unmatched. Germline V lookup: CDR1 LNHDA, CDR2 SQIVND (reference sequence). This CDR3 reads CASSISPGLAGDSYNEQFF. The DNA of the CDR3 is TGTGCCAGTAGTATTTCCCCCGGACTAGCGGGAGACTCCTACAATGAGCAGTTCTTC.

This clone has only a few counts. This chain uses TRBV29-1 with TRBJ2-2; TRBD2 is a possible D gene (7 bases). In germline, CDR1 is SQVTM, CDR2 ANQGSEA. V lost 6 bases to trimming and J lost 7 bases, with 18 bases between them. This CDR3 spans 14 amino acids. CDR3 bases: TGCAGCGTGTTAGGGGGGGCCCAGATCGGGGAGCTGTTTTTT. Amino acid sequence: CSVLGGAQIGELFF.

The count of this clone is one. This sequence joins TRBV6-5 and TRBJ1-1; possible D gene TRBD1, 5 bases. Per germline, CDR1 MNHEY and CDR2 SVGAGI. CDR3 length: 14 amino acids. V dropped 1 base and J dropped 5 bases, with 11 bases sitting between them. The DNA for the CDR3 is TGTGCCAGCAGTTACTTTTCGGGGGGAACTGAAGCTTTCTTT. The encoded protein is CASSYFSGGTEAFF.

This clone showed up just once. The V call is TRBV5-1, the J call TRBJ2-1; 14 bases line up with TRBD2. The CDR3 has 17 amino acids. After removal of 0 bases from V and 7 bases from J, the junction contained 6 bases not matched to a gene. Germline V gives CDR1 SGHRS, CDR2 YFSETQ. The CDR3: CASSLGLAGGPGNEQFF. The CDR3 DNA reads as TGCGCCAGCAGCTTGGGACTAGCGGGAGGGCCGGGGAATGAGCAGTTCTTC.

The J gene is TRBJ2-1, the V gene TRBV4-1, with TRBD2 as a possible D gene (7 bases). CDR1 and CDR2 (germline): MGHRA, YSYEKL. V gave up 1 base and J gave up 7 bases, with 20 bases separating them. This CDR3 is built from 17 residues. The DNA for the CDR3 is TGCGCCAGCAGCCAAGTGGGGGCTAGCGGCGTTGTGAATGAGCAGTTCTTC. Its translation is CASSQVGASGVVNEQFF.

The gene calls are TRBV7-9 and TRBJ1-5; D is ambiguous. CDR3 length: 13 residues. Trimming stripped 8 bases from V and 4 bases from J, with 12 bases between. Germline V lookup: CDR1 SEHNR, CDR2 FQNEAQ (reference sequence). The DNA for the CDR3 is TGTGCCAGCGGCCGGGTAGAAAATCAGCCCCAGCATTTT. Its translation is CASGRVENQPQHF. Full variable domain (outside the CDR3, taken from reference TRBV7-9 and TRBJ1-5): DTGVSQNPRHKITKRGQNVTFRCDPISEHNRLYWYRQTLGQGPEFLTYFQNEAQLEKSRLLSDRFSAERPKGSFSTLEIQRTEQGDSAMYLCASGRVENQPQHFGDGTRLSIL.

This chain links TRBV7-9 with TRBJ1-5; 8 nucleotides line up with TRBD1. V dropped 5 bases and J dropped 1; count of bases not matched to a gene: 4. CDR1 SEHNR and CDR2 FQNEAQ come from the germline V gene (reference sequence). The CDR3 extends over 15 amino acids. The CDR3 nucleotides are TGTGCCAGCAGCATACAGGGGGGGAGCAATCAGCCCCAGCATTTT. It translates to CASSIQGGSNQPQHF. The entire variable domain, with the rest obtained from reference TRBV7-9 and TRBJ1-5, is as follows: DTGVSQNPRHKITKRGQNVTFRCDPISEHNRLYWYRQTLGQGPEFLTYFQNEAQLEKSRLLSDRFSAERPKGSFSTLEIQRTEQGDSAMYLCASSIQGGSNQPQHFGDGTRLSIL.